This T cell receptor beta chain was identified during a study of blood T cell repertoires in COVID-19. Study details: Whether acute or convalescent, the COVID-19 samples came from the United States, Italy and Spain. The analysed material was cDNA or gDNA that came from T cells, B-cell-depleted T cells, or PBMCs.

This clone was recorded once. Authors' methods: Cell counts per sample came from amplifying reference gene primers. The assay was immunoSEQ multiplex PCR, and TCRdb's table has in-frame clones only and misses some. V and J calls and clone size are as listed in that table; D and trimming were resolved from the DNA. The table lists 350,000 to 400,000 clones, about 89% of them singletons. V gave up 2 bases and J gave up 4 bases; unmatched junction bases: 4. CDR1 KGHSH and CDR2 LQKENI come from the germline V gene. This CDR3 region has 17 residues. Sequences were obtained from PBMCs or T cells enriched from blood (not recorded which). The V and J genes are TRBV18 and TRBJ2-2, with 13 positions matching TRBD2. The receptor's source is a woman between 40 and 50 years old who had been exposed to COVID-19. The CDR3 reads CASSPGTSGIGTGELFF. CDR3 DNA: TGTGCCAGCTCACCAGGGACTAGCGGGATCGGCACCGGGGAGCTGTTTTTT.